Described below is a single TCR beta chain sequence and its context. Antigen unknown. This record belongs to a study of Ad26.COV2.S vaccination and SARS-CoV-2 variants. Method: immunoSEQ multiplex PCR; TCRdb's copy keeps in-frame clones and lacks some. The sample records approximately 340,000 clones, about 90% being singletons. Study results and limitations: Measures of TCR breadth and depth may have fallen short of total T cell responses. While placebo recipients had lower spike-specific TCR breadth, vaccine recipients had more. Comparability of non-spike TCR breadth was observed across vaccine and placebo recipients. In vaccinated individuals, spike-specific CD8+ and CD4+ T cell responses reportedly displayed substantial breadth.

Germline V gene lookup returns CDR1 MNHEY and CDR2 SMNVEV (reference sequence). V shed 6 bases and J shed 8 bases, with 13 bases lying between them. The CDR3 contains 12 residues. This chain links TRBV27 with TRBJ1-2, with D uncertain. The receptor's source is a human donor who had recovered from COVID-19. Sequences were derived from peripheral blood, sampled after recovery from COVID-19. Here the CDR3 DNA reads TGTGCCAGCAGCACCGAAAGAGGGGGCTACACCTTC. Its protein product is CASSTERGGYTF.